Presented here are 31 T cell receptor beta chains from one specimen sequenced in a study of blood T cell repertoires in COVID-19. The assay was immunoSEQ multiplex PCR, and TCRdb's table has in-frame clones only and misses some. The sample records more than 70,000 clones, around 90% being singletons. Specimen: peripheral blood. The receptor set was obtained from a man aged 50-59 years with active COVID-19.

The rearrangement uses TRBV4-2 and TRBJ2-7; 12 bases line up with TRBD2. V lost 1 base and J lost 7; bases outside the gene matches: 14. The CDR3 consists of 18 residues. CDR1 LGHNA and CDR2 YNFKEQ come from the germline V gene. The DNA of the CDR3 is TGTGCCAGCAGCCAAGGTGTTCTAGCGGGAGGGGACCTGGGGGAGCAGTACTTC. Residues: CASSQGVLAGGDLGEQYF.

The rearrangement uses TRBV28 and TRBJ1-2, with 8 nucleotides matching TRBD1. The length of the CDR3 is 12 residues. Per germline, CDR1 MDHEN and CDR2 SYDVKM. V was pared by 8 bases and J by 6 bases, with 5 bases of the junction left unmatched. CDR3 sequence reads: CASFTGGNGYTF. The CDR3 bases are TGTGCCAGCTTTACAGGGGGGAATGGCTACACCTTC.

V gene TRBV4-3 combines with J gene TRBJ1-1; maybe TRBD1 (6 bases). This CDR3 region has 16 residues. In germline, CDR1 is LGHNA, CDR2 YSLEER. Trimming left V 0 bases short and J 2 bases short, with 13 bases between. The CDR3 region has the DNA TGCGCCAGCAGCCAAGACGCGACAGGCTTTAACACTGAAGCTTTCTTT. Translation gives CASSQDATGFNTEAFF.

V gene TRBV19 combines with J gene TRBJ2-1; TRBD2 matches 11 bases. There are 17 residues in the CDR3. CDR1 is LNHDA, CDR2 SQIVND, per germline (reference sequence). The ends lost 0 bases at V and 4 bases at J; junction bases unmatched: 5. The CDR3 DNA follows: TGTGCCAGTAGTATAGAACATAGCGGGAGGGCATACAATGAGCAGTTCTTC. Residues: CASSIEHSGRAYNEQFF.

The rearrangement links TRBV30 to TRBJ1-2; 10 positions match TRBD1. After removal of 0 bases from V and 10 bases from J, the junction contained 11 bases not matched to a gene. The CDR3 contains 15 residues. The germline V gene has CDR1 GTSNPN and CDR2 SVGIG (reference sequence). The chain's CDR3 is CAWSVLGQGFLDYTF. The CDR3 nucleotides are TGTGCCTGGAGTGTACTGGGACAGGGGTTTTTAGACTACACCTTC. Full variable domain (outside the CDR3, taken from reference TRBV30 and TRBJ1-2): SQTIHQWPATLVQPVGSPLSLECTVEGTSNPNLYWYRQAAGRGLQLLFYSVGIGQISSEVPQNLSASRPQDRQFILSSKKLLLSDSGFYLCAWSVLGQGFLDYTFGSGTRLTVV.

The gene calls are TRBV15 and TRBJ2-1; D possibly corresponds to TRBD2 (5 bases). Trimming left V 0 bases short and J 2 bases short, with 14 bases between. Germline V gene lookup returns CDR1 LNHNV and CDR2 YYDKDF (reference sequence). The CDR3 consists of 17 residues. CDR3 sequence (DNA): TGTGCCACCAGCAGAGATCGAGGCCTTAGCGCCTACAATGAGCAGTTCTTC. This gives the protein CATSRDRGLSAYNEQFF. Drawing the rest from reference TRBV15 and TRBJ2-1, the complete variable domain is DAMVIQNPRYQVTQFGKPVTLSCSQTLNHNVMYWYQQKSSQAPKLLFHYYDKDFNNEADTPDNFQSRRPNTSFCFLDIRSPGLGDTAMYLCATSRDRGLSAYNEQFFGPGTRLTVL.

This sequence joins TRBV14 and TRBJ2-6; TRBD1 agrees at 7 bases. The V gene end was trimmed by 6 bases and the J gene end by 0 bases; junction bases not matched to a gene: 11. The length of the CDR3 is 18 residues. CDR1 is SGHDN and CDR2 is FVKESK in the germline V gene. The CDR3 sequence is CASSRTGTALSGANVLTF. The CDR3 DNA reads as TGTGCCAGCAGTCGTACCGGGACAGCCCTCTCTGGGGCCAACGTCCTGACTTTC.

The chain links TRBV29-1 to TRBJ2-7; possibly TRBD1 for D (5 bases). V was clipped by 7 bases and J by 7 bases, with 11 bases between them. Looked up from germline, CDR1 is SQVTM and CDR2 is ANQGSEA. This CDR3 has 10 amino acids. The CDR3 DNA sequence: TGCAGCGCCTATTCAGGGGAGCAGTACTTC. It translates to CSAYSGEQYF.

This clone appeared once. The chain carries TRBV11-2 and TRBJ1-4, with D possibly being TRBD1 (6 bases). V dropped 8 bases and J dropped 7 bases, with 14 bases sitting between them. CDR1 is SGHAT, CDR2 FQNNGV, per germline. The CDR3 has 13 residues. DNA for the CDR3: TGTGCCAGCCGGGGGGGCGAAGCTGAAAAACTGTTTTTT. Its protein product is CASRGGEAEKLFF. The whole variable domain, remainder taken from reference TRBV11-2 and TRBJ1-4, is EAGVAQSPRYKIIEKRQSVAFWCNPISGHATLYWYQQILGQGPKLLIQFQNNGVVDDSQLPKDRFSAERLKGVDSTLKIQPAKLEDSAVYLCASRGGEAEKLFFGSGTQLSVL.

V is TRBV21-1 and J is TRBJ1-5; TRBD1 reflects the table's D call only, with no check against the DNA. TRBV21-1 is labeled a pseudogene. CDR3 size: 15 residues. The CDR3 reads CASSNPRGRRAAQHF. For the CDR3, the DNA is TGTGCCAGCAGCAACCCAAGGGGGAGACGGGCGGCCCAGCATTTT.

This clone was observed a handful of times. The chain combines TRBV27 with TRBJ1-5; D unresolved. The V end was cut by 4 bases, the J end by 6 bases, with 16 bases between. The CDR3 is made up of 15 amino acids. Germline CDR1 is MNHEY and CDR2 is SMNVEV (reference sequence). The CDR3 nucleotides read TGTGCCAGCAGTTATAAGGGAGGCGTCGGTCAGCCCCAGCATTTT. Translation gives CASSYKGGVGQPQHF.

Note on this clone: Other DNA sequences in the sample encode the same CDR3. The V and J genes are TRBV6-5 and TRBJ1-1, with 8 bases fitting TRBD1. Looked up from germline, CDR1 is MNHEY and CDR2 is SVGAGI. V shed 3 bases, J shed 6 bases, and the junction held 6 bases outside the gene matches. The length of the CDR3 is 14 residues. CDR3 DNA sequence: TGTGCCAGCAGTTATACCGGACAGGGCGCTGAAGCTTTCTTT. It specifies CASSYTGQGAEAFF.

The V and J genes are TRBV18 and TRBJ2-7; 9 nucleotides match TRBD1. CDR1 is KGHSH and CDR2 is LQKENI in the germline V gene. J was trimmed by 3 bases and V by 2 bases; bases with no gene match: 2. This CDR3 comprises 14 residues. In DNA form, the CDR3 reads TGTGCCAGCTCACCAGGGACAGGGAACTACGAGCAGTACTTC. Its translation: CASSPGTGNYEQYF. The full variable domain, with the rest looked up from reference TRBV18 and TRBJ2-7, is NAGVMQNPRHLVRRRGQEARLRCSPMKGHSHVYWYRQLPEEGLKFMVYLQKENIIDESGMPKERFSAEFPKEGPSILRIQQVVRGDSAAYFCASSPGTGNYEQYFGPGTRLTVT.

V gene TRBV7-8 combines with J gene TRBJ2-1; perhaps TRBD1 as D (6 bases). From germline, CDR1 is SGHVS and CDR2 FQNEAQ. V was shortened by 5 bases and J by 3 bases, with 17 bases between the two germline ends. This CDR3 is built from 16 residues. The CDR3 DNA reads as TGTGCCAGCAGCACTCAGGGGCTATTAATCTACAATGAGCAGTTCTTC. It codes for CASSTQGLLIYNEQFF.

The chain is built from TRBV9 and TRBJ1-1; D gene ambiguous. The CDR3 is 14 amino acids. Looked up from germline, CDR1 is SGDLS and CDR2 is YYNGEE. Trimming cost V 4 bases and J 0 bases, with 10 bases left between them. The CDR3 nucleotides are TGTGCCAGCAGCCCGGAGGATTTGAACACTGAAGCTTTCTTT. This encodes CASSPEDLNTEAFF.

This chain links TRBV30 with TRBJ2-7; 9 bases are shared with TRBD1. V lost 1 base and J lost 0; bases outside the gene matches: 7. This CDR3 is 16 amino acids long. CDR1 GTSNPN and CDR2 SVGIG come from the germline V gene (reference sequence). CDR3 in DNA: TGTGCCTGGAGTGGGAGTAGGGGACAGGGCTCCTACGAGCAGTACTTC. Translation: CAWSGSRGQGSYEQYF. The full variable domain, in which reference TRBV30 and TRBJ2-7 provide the parts outside the CDR3, is SQTIHQWPATLVQPVGSPLSLECTVEGTSNPNLYWYRQAAGRGLQLLFYSVGIGQISSEVPQNLSASRPQDRQFILSSKKLLLSDSGFYLCAWSGSRGQGSYEQYFGPGTRLTVT.

The gene calls are TRBV27 and TRBJ2-7; 8 bases line up with TRBD1. Germline assignment: CDR1 MNHEY and CDR2 SMNVEV (reference sequence). This CDR3 has 16 amino acids. V dropped 2 bases and J dropped 1; count of bases not matched to a gene: 7. CDR3 protein: CASSLHGTGRSYEQYF. CDR3 nucleotides: TGTGCCAGCAGTTTACATGGGACAGGAAGGTCCTACGAGCAGTACTTC.

The chain links TRBV19 to TRBJ1-6, with TRBD1 identical over 10 bases. Germline CDR1 LNHDA, CDR2 SQIVND (reference sequence). Trimming removed 5 bases from V and 7 bases from J; junction bases left unmatched: 8. This CDR3 spans 16 amino acids. CDR3 sequence reads: CASSAGDRGTNSPLHF. As DNA, the CDR3 is TGTGCCAGTAGTGCCGGGGACAGGGGAACGAATTCACCCCTCCACTTT.

The chain joins TRBV5-4 to TRBJ2-5; possible D gene TRBD2, 6 bases. Trimming left V 0 bases short and J 5 bases short, with 14 bases between. CDR1 SGHNT and CDR2 YYREEE come from the germline V gene (reference sequence). The CDR3 is 15 residues long. The CDR3 is CASSLVLAGTETQYF. DNA for the CDR3: TGTGCCAGCAGCTTGGTACTAGCTGGTACGGAGACCCAGTACTTC.

The genes are TRBV2 and TRBJ1-1; D is possibly TRBD1 (6 bases). V lost 4 bases to trimming and J lost 3 bases, with 12 bases between them. CDR3 length: 14 amino acids. Germline V gene data show CDR1 as SNHLY and CDR2 as FYNNEI. CDR3 sequence reads: CASSVTGRDTEAFF. Here the CDR3 DNA reads TGTGCCAGCAGTGTTACAGGGAGGGACACTGAAGCTTTCTTT.

The CDR3 DNA reads TGTGCCAGCAGGGGCCCCGGGACAGGGAGTAGGTACGAGCAGTACTTC. Its protein product is CASRGPGTGSRYEQYF. This rearrangement joins TRBV28 to TRBJ2-7; TRBD1 agrees at 9 bases. Losses at the gene ends were 6 bases for V and 4 bases for J; bases not matched to a gene: 13. This CDR3 contains 16 residues. Germline-derived CDR1 and CDR2 are MDHEN and SYDVKM.

The V call is TRBV6-6, the J call TRBJ1-5, with D possibly matching TRBD1 (5 bases). The germline gives CDR1 MNHNY, CDR2 SVGAGI (reference sequence). V lost 2 bases to trimming and J lost 4 bases, with 15 bases between them. This CDR3 has 16 amino acids. As DNA, the CDR3 is TGTGCCAGCAGTTACCGGGGGGAGGGGAGAAATCAGCCCCAGCATTTT. As protein: CASSYRGEGRNQPQHF.

The chain joins TRBV28 to TRBJ2-3; TRBD2 aligns across 8 bases. The CDR3 is made up of 14 amino acids. Germline values: CDR1 MDHEN, CDR2 SYDVKM. V lost 7 bases and J lost 0; bases outside the gene matches: 3. The CDR3 here is CASTRGRSTDTQYF. As DNA, the CDR3 is TGTGCCAGCACCCGCGGGAGGAGCACAGATACGCAGTATTTT.

This clone occurred a few times. The chain recombines TRBV6-2 or TRBV6-3 with TRBJ2-1; weak D call: TRBD1 (6 bases). CDR1 is MNHEY and CDR2 is SVGEGT in the germline V gene. V lost 5 bases to trimming and J lost 1 base, with 12 bases between them. The CDR3 is made up of 15 amino acids. CDR3 residues: CASSTHRGSYNEQFF. DNA for the CDR3: TGTGCCAGCAGTACCCATAGGGGGTCCTACAATGAGCAGTTCTTC.

The chain combines TRBV5-6 with TRBJ1-2; TRBD1 agrees at 7 bases. This CDR3 is 13 amino acids long. Germline CDR1 reads SGHDT; CDR2 reads YYEEEE. The V and J ends lost 4 bases and 4 bases, in that order; junction bases with no gene match: 4. The CDR3 DNA is TGTGCCAGCAGCGCGGGACAGATCTATGGCTACACCTTC. This translates into CASSAGQIYGYTF.

J is TRBJ2-1 and V is TRBV5-1, with TRBD2 matching over 7 bases. Germline CDR1 and CDR2: SGHRS and YFSETQ. The CDR3 runs to 16 residues. Germline trimming cut 4 bases from V and 5 bases from J; bases unmatched to any gene: 12. CDR3 sequence: CASSPPPAGIDNEQFF. CDR3 coding DNA: TGCGCCAGCAGCCCTCCCCCAGCGGGGATAGACAATGAGCAGTTCTTC.

The rearrangement uses TRBV28 and TRBJ1-1; 10 positions match TRBD1. J gave up 11 bases and V 5 bases, and 14 bases lay outside the gene matches. Germline V lookup: CDR1 MDHEN, CDR2 SYDVKM. The CDR3 has 15 amino acids. In DNA form, the CDR3 reads TGTGCCAGCAGTCGAACCCTACGTCCGGGACAGGGGGCTTTCTTT. Protein product: CASSRTLRPGQGAFF.

The chain joins TRBV11-2 to TRBJ2-7; 9 bases line up with TRBD1. This CDR3 contains 16 residues. The V segment lost 4 bases and the J segment 4 bases; nucleotides outside the gene matches: 11. From germline, CDR1 is SGHAT and CDR2 FQNNGV. The chain's CDR3 is CASSYIGQGWFYEQYF. The CDR3 nucleotides read TGTGCCAGCAGCTATATCGGACAGGGGTGGTTTTACGAGCAGTACTTC.

This clone came up once. The chain employs TRBV9 and TRBJ2-3; no clear D. The CDR3 runs to 14 residues. Germline V gene sequence: CDR1 SGDLS, CDR2 YYNGEE. The V gene lost 0 bases and the J gene lost 4 bases, with 9 bases spanning the gap. CDR3 bases: TGTGCCAGCAGCGTAGGGCCAGGATCAGATACGCAGTATTTT. It specifies CASSVGPGSDTQYF.

The gene calls are TRBV6-2 or TRBV6-3 and TRBJ2-7, with D unresolved. This CDR3 region has 13 residues. Germline assignment: CDR1 MNHEY and CDR2 SVGEGT. Trimming left V 2 bases short and J 6 bases short, with 11 bases between. This CDR3 reads CASSYPGFLEQYF. CDR3 sequence (DNA): TGTGCCAGCAGTTACCCCGGGTTTCTCGAGCAGTACTTC.

In DNA, the CDR3 is TGTGCCAGCAAGACAGGAGACTATGGCTACACCTTC. The encoded protein is CASKTGDYGYTF. The chain is built from TRBV5-4 and TRBJ1-2, with TRBD1 as a possible D gene (6 bases). This CDR3 comprises 12 residues. Per germline, CDR1 SGHNT and CDR2 YYREEE (reference sequence). V was clipped by 6 bases and J by 3 bases, with 9 bases between them. The complete variable domain, with remaining parts taken from reference TRBV5-4 and TRBJ1-2, reads ETGVTQSPTHLIKTRGQQVTLRCSSQSGHNTVSWYQQALGQGPQFIFQYYREEENGRGNFPPRFSGLQFPNYSSELNVNALELDDSALYLCASKTGDYGYTFGSGTRLTVV.